The 14 T cell receptor beta chains below all came from one sample that was sequenced in a study of shared clonotypes between healthy human individuals (dated by TCRdb to the early 2020s). CD8 naive samples consisted of CD45RO-negative cells that were positively selected for CCR7, yielding a CD45RA+CCR7+ population without TemRA cells. Preparation of the library involved the immunoSEQ multiplex PCR assay. Entries here come from immuneACCESS through TCRdb and include only in-frame sequences with V and J called. Some clones fail to appear in such tables; in the studies checked, an unresolved V gene covers under half of the shortfall, and the cause of the remainder is unknown. Counted in this sample were around 1,900,000 clones; 93% of them appeared once. The ten largest clones capture more than 1.5% of the sample. The sequenced sample was naive CD8+ T cells from PBMCs. The intended sense of this specimen's cell subset or site label: CD45RA+CCR7+. The receptors derive from a man aged 18 to 30 in good health. Some clones in this sample may be carry-over from other donors' samples.

V usage is TRBV6-4 and J usage is TRBJ2-1; TRBD1 aligns across 9 bases. The CDR3 spans 14 residues. Germline loops: CDR1 MRHNA, CDR2 SNTAGT. Unmatched junction bases numbered 2, after V lost 5 bases and J lost 3 bases. The CDR3 here is CASSLTGGYNEQFF. CDR3 coding DNA: TGTGCCAGCAGTCTGACAGGGGGCTACAATGAGCAGTTCTTC.

The gene calls are TRBV2 and TRBJ2-7; D is unclear. The germline gives CDR1 SNHLY, CDR2 FYNNEI. The CDR3 is 10 amino acids. V gave up 4 bases and J gave up 9 bases, with 7 bases separating them. The CDR3 DNA reads as TGTGCCAGCAGTGCGGAACGGCAGTACTTC. Translation: CASSAERQYF.

This chain links TRBV6-6 with TRBJ2-7, with TRBD1 matching 8 bases. V lost 8 bases to trimming and J lost 4 bases; unmatched junction nucleotides: 10. The germline gives CDR1 MNHNY, CDR2 SVGAGI (reference sequence). The CDR3 has 14 residues. CDR3 residues: CASALRTGSYEQYF. As DNA, the CDR3 is TGTGCCAGCGCCCTCCGGACAGGGTCATACGAGCAGTACTTC.

This rearrangement joins TRBV7-6 to TRBJ2-3; D remains unclear. The V gene lost 1 base and the J gene lost 2 bases, with 16 bases spanning the gap. Germline V gene sequence: CDR1 SGHVS, CDR2 FNYEAQ. CDR3 size: 17 residues. CDR3 region: CASSLVPPAVLTDTQYF. CDR3 bases: TGTGCCAGCAGCTTAGTCCCCCCTGCGGTCCTCACAGATACGCAGTATTTT.

This clone occurred once. This sequence joins TRBV27 and TRBJ2-1, with D maybe TRBD2 (6 bases). The germline V gene has CDR1 MNHEY and CDR2 SMNVEV (reference sequence). V lost 8 bases, J lost 7 bases, and 21 bases lay in between. The CDR3 is 15 amino acids. The CDR3 here is CASGRGGIVLNEQFF. The CDR3 nucleotides are TGTGCCAGCGGGCGTGGCGGGATAGTGTTAAATGAGCAGTTCTTC.

The J gene is TRBJ2-5, the V gene TRBV6-5; 7 nucleotides line up with TRBD2. CDR1 MNHEY and CDR2 SVGAGI come from the germline V gene. Trimming removed 1 base from V and 5 bases from J; junction bases left unmatched: 7. There are 15 residues in the CDR3. Written as DNA, the CDR3 is TGTGCCAGCAGTTACTTAGGCGGGAGAGGGGAGACCCAGTACTTC. Its protein is CASSYLGGRGETQYF.

This chain joins TRBV6-1 and TRBJ1-5, with 7 bases lining up with TRBD1. The germline V gene encodes CDR1 MNHNS and CDR2 SASEGT. The CDR3 sequence is 19 residues long. Losses at the gene ends were 0 bases for V and 1 base for J; bases not matched to a gene: 12. CDR3 in DNA: TGTGCCAGCAGTGAAGCGAAAAGGGGGCGCGGTGTAAGCAATCAGCCCCAGCATTTT. Protein: CASSEAKRGRGVSNQPQHF.

The chain recombines TRBV6-1 with TRBJ1-5; weak D call: TRBD1 (5 bases). Germline loops: CDR1 MNHNS, CDR2 SASEGT. V was cut by 6 bases and J by 7 bases, with 16 bases left in between. The CDR3 has 14 amino acids. The chain's CDR3 is CASSTTVRGQPQHF. CDR3 in DNA: TGTGCCAGCAGCACGACAGTAAGAGGGCAGCCCCAGCATTTT.

V gene TRBV7-9 combines with J gene TRBJ2-1; no firm D call. This CDR3 spans 13 amino acids. The germline V gene has CDR1 SEHNR and CDR2 FQNEAQ (reference sequence). V was trimmed by 7 bases and J by 4 bases, leaving 11 bases between them. The CDR3 here is CASKAELYNEQFF. CDR3 nucleotides: TGTGCCAGCAAAGCAGAGCTGTACAATGAGCAGTTCTTC.

V usage is TRBV5-4 and J usage is TRBJ2-2; 11 bases are shared with TRBD2. Germline trimming cut 4 bases from V and 7 bases from J; bases unmatched to any gene: 9. There are 16 residues in the CDR3. The germline gives CDR1 SGHNT, CDR2 YYREEE (reference sequence). This CDR3 reads CASSRLAGGLDGELFF. CDR3 coding DNA: TGTGCCAGCAGCCGATTAGCGGGAGGGCTAGACGGGGAGCTGTTTTTT.

This chain links TRBV19 with TRBJ1-1; D not resolved. The CDR3 loop spans 13 amino acids. CDR1 and CDR2 from the germline V gene are LNHDA and SQIVND (reference sequence). V lost 7 bases and J 2 bases, leaving 11 bases between the germline ends. Written as DNA, the CDR3 is TGTGCCAGTACTACGGACGGAAACACTGAAGCTTTCTTT. Its protein product is CASTTDGNTEAFF.

The chain links TRBV7-8 to TRBJ2-3; D may be TRBD2 (5 bases). The CDR3 runs 16 residues. Germline CDR1 SGHVS, CDR2 FQNEAQ. V was trimmed by 5 bases and J by 2 bases, leaving 17 bases between them. CDR3 in DNA: TGTGCCAGCAGCCTGAGACGGACTCCAGACACAGATACGCAGTATTTT. Its translation is CASSLRRTPDTDTQYF.

The gene calls are TRBV29-1 and TRBJ1-2; D uncertain. Germline values: CDR1 SQVTM, CDR2 ANQGSEA. The CDR3 length is 14 residues. The V gene lost 0 bases and the J gene lost 2 bases, with 10 bases spanning the gap. The chain's CDR3 is CSVEDRGGNYGYTF. In DNA form, the CDR3 reads TGCAGCGTTGAAGATCGGGGAGGGAACTATGGCTACACCTTC. Filled out from reference TRBV29-1 and TRBJ1-2, the complete variable domain reads SAVISQKPSRDICQRGTSLTIQCQVDSQVTMMFWYRQQPGQSLTLIATANQGSEATYESGFVIDKFPISRPNLTFSTLTVSNMSPEDSSIYLCSVEDRGGNYGYTFGSGTRLTVV.

The chain couples TRBV6-1 to TRBJ2-6; 9 bases fit TRBD1. Germline V gives CDR1 MNHNS, CDR2 SASEGT. The CDR3 has 18 residues. V was pared by 3 bases and J by 1 base, with 7 bases of the junction left unmatched. The CDR3 loop reads CASSDRDRVYSGANVLTF. The DNA of the CDR3 is TGTGCCAGCAGTGACCGGGACAGGGTTTATTCTGGGGCCAACGTCCTGACTTTC.